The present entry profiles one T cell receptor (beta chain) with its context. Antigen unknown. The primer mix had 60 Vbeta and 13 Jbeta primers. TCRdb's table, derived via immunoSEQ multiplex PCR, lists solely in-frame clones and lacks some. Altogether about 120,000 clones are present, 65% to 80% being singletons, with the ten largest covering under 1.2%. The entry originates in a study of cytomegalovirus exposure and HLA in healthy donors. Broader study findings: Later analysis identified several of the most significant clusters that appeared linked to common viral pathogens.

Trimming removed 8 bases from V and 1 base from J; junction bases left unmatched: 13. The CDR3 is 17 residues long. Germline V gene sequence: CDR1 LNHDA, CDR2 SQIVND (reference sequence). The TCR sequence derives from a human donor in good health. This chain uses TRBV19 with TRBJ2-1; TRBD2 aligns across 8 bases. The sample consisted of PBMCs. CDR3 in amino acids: CASRGGSGETSYNEQFF. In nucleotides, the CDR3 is TGTGCCAGTCGGGGGGGTAGCGGGGAGACATCCTACAATGAGCAGTTCTTC. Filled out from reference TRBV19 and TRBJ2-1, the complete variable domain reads DGGITQSPKYLFRKEGQNVTLSCEQNLNHDAMYWYRQDPGQGLRLIYYSQIVNDFQKGDIAEGYSVSREKKESFPLTVTSAQKNPTAFYLCASRGGSGETSYNEQFFGPGTRLTVL.